The 13 T cell receptor beta chains below all came from one sample that was sequenced in a study of OX40 agonist ivuxolimab in advanced cancers. Assay used: immunoSEQ multiplex PCR; TCRdb lists only in-frame clones, some missing. Here the sample spans 68,000 or so clones, roughly 80% being singletons. The sequences come from CD4+ or CD8+ T cells sorted from blood, collected in a trial of the OX40 agonist ivuxolimab. These receptors were collected from an adult with an advanced solid tumor such as melanoma, head and neck, liver or kidney cancer.

The CDR3 spells CASLGGNLEQFF. The CDR3 region has the DNA TGTGCCAGCCTCGGCGGGAATCTTGAGCAGTTCTTC. The rearrangement links TRBV27 to TRBJ2-1; D possibly corresponds to TRBD2 (6 bases). CDR1 MNHEY and CDR2 SMNVEV come from the germline V gene (reference sequence). This CDR3 has 12 amino acids. V was pared by 8 bases and J by 9 bases, with 14 bases between.

The chain joins TRBV19 to TRBJ1-2; D is undetermined. Germline values: CDR1 LNHDA, CDR2 SQIVND (reference sequence). The CDR3 is made up of 10 amino acids. The V end was cut by 4 bases, the J end by 3 bases, with 0 bases between. The DNA of the CDR3 is TGTGCCAGTAGTAACTATGGCTACACCTTC. Translated: CASSNYGYTF.

The J gene is TRBJ2-5, the V gene TRBV5-1; 7 bases map to TRBD1. J was trimmed by 5 bases and V by 4 bases; bases with no gene match: 8. Germline lookup yields CDR1 SGHRS and CDR2 YFSETQ. The CDR3 runs 14 residues. CDR3 sequence (DNA): TGCGCCAGCAGCCTTGAGGGGGCCAGGGAGACCCAGTACTTC. As protein: CASSLEGARETQYF.

This clone was counted a few times. V and J are TRBV5-1 and TRBJ1-2, with D unclear. Germline loops: CDR1 SGHRS, CDR2 YFSETQ. The V end lost 1 base, the J end lost 6 bases, and 13 bases lay between the germline ends. The CDR3 spans 14 residues. The CDR3 sequence is CASSLSNFEDGYTF. DNA for the CDR3: TGCGCCAGCAGCTTGTCAAACTTCGAGGATGGCTACACCTTC.

The chain is built from TRBV29-1 and TRBJ2-1; tentatively, D is TRBD1 (5 bases). CDR1 is SQVTM, CDR2 ANQGSEA, per germline. Trimming shortened V by 3 bases and J by 3 bases, and 21 bases separated the two germline ends. This CDR3 has 17 residues. The CDR3 nucleotides read TGCAGCGTTGAGACACCGGCAGGGCCATTTCTCTACAATGAGCAGTTCTTC. It codes for CSVETPAGPFLYNEQFF.

The chain recombines TRBV2 with TRBJ2-4, with D perhaps TRBD1 or TRBD2 (6 bases each). This CDR3 comprises 16 residues. V lost 2 bases and J lost 1, with 12 bases in between. Germline lookup yields CDR1 SNHLY and CDR2 FYNNEI. This CDR3 is CASSEYTGAAKNIQYF. The CDR3 coding sequence is TGTGCCAGCAGTGAATATACGGGGGCTGCCAAAAACATTCAGTACTTC. The full variable domain, rest sourced from reference TRBV2 and TRBJ2-4, is EPEVTQTPSHQVTQMGQEVILRCVPISNHLYFYWYRQILGQKVEFLVSFYNNEISEKSEIFDDQFSVERPDGSNFTLKIRSTKLEDSAMYFCASSEYTGAAKNIQYFGAGTRLSVL.

The rearrangement joins TRBV4-1 to TRBJ2-5, with 11 bases lining up with TRBD2. CDR1 and CDR2 (germline): MGHRA, YSYEKL. Trimming took 5 bases from V and 5 from J; bases not matched to a gene: 7. This CDR3 is built from 15 residues. Here the CDR3 reads CASSVAGGLGETQYF. For the CDR3, the DNA is TGCGCCAGCAGCGTAGCGGGGGGGCTCGGTGAGACCCAGTACTTC.

V is TRBV5-6 and J is TRBJ1-5, with TRBD1 matching 7 bases. This CDR3 is 16 amino acids long. V trimming: 2 bases; J trimming: 1 base; junction bases outside the gene matches: 6. Germline CDR1 and CDR2: SGHDT and YYEEEE. The CDR3 DNA follows: TGTGCCAGCAGCTTTACTATGGGACAGAGCAATCAGCCCCAGCATTTT. Amino acids: CASSFTMGQSNQPQHF.

The rearrangement joins TRBV10-3 to TRBJ2-3; 8 nucleotides align to TRBD2. V trimming: 2 bases; J trimming: 4 bases; junction bases outside the gene matches: 2. The CDR3 has 14 amino acids. Germline V gene sequence: CDR1 ENHRY, CDR2 SYGVKD. The CDR3 spells CAISEREGSDTQYF. CDR3 bases: TGTGCCATCAGTGAGCGGGAGGGGTCAGATACGCAGTATTTT.

The chain links TRBV5-1 to TRBJ2-3, with 14 bases matching TRBD2. The V gene's germline CDR1 is SGHRS and CDR2 YFSETQ. The CDR3 is made up of 15 amino acids. The ends lost 4 bases at V and 5 bases at J; junction bases unmatched: 3. In DNA form, the CDR3 reads TGCGCCAGCAGCGCAGGACTAGCGGGAGGAGATACGCAGTATTTT. Its translation is CASSAGLAGGDTQYF.

V and J are TRBV13 and TRBJ2-3; 11 positions agree with TRBD2. J lost 1 base, V lost 0 bases, and 3 bases had no gene match. The CDR3 is 17 amino acids. Germline V CDR1 and CDR2: PRHDT, FYEKMQ (reference sequence). The CDR3: CASSLGGTSGRTDTQYF. The CDR3 nucleotides are TGTGCCAGCAGCTTAGGGGGGACTAGCGGACGCACAGATACGCAGTATTTT. Full variable domain (rest looked up from reference TRBV13 and TRBJ2-3): AAGVIQSPRHLIKEKRETATLKCYPIPRHDTVYWYQQGPGQDPQFLISFYEKMQSDKGSIPDRFSAQQFSDYHSELNMSSLELGDSALYFCASSLGGTSGRTDTQYFGPGTRLTVL.

This clone turned up a few times. The genes are TRBV28 and TRBJ2-7, with 11 positions matching TRBD2. Germline CDR1 is MDHEN and CDR2 is SYDVKM. This CDR3 region has 15 residues. With V trimmed by 5 bases and J by 5 bases, 8 bases remained unmatched. CDR3 protein: CASSALSSGRNEQYF. In DNA, the CDR3 is TGTGCCAGCAGTGCCCTTTCTAGCGGGAGGAACGAGCAGTACTTC.

The rearrangement links TRBV7-9 to TRBJ2-5; D is undetermined. The CDR3 totals 13 residues. V was clipped by 2 bases and J by 3 bases, with 7 bases between them. Germline CDR1 reads SEHNR; CDR2 reads FQNEAQ (reference sequence). In DNA, the CDR3 is TGTGCCAGCAGCTTAAATGGGGAAGAGACCCAGTACTTC. As protein: CASSLNGEETQYF.